A selection of T cell receptor beta chains follows, all from one sample in a study of regulatory T cells in long-lasting Graves disease. TCRdb passed the multiplex PCR reads through MiXCR, listing each CDR3 protein once. The sample lists 450,000 to 600,000 distinct CDR3 sequences; around an eighth were seen once. Separately, the same data were catalogued under a study of T cells in Graves' hyperthyroidism and ophthalmopathy.

The sequences come from peripheral blood mononuclear cells (PBMCs), collected at new diagnosis, from a patient treated with antithyroid drugs. These receptors all come from a man aged 25 to 40 with Graves disease. CDR3s include the opening cysteine and the closing phenylalanine or tryptophan. The D gene is left open where the match is weak. Size is omitted from some rows. Given values are once, few, many or a class for expanded clones.

d_call	j_call	clone_size	v_call	cdr3_nt	cdr3_aa
TRBD1	TRBJ1-5	many	TRBV12-3/TRBV12-4	TGTGCCAGCAGTTTAGAGGGGGCGGATCAGCCCCAGCATTTT	CASSLEGADQPQHF
.	TRBJ1-5	many	TRBV28	TGTGCCAGCATTACCTCTCCGGGCAATCAGCCCCAGCATTTT	CASITSPGNQPQHF
.	TRBJ1-1	many	TRBV20-1	TGCAGTGCTCCCTTAGGGGTGGGAGCTTTCTTT	CSAPLGVGAFF
.	TRBJ2-7	many	TRBV29-1	TGCAGCGTTGAAGGTTTGTCCTACGAGCAGTACTTC	CSVEGLSYEQYF
.	TRBJ1-1	many	TRBV18	TGTGCCAGCTCACACCAGAAGAACACTGAAGCTTTCTTT	CASSHQKNTEAFF
.	TRBJ1-1	few	TRBV6-2/TRBV6-3	TGTGCCAGCACCCTACGGTGGACTGAAGCTTTCTTT	CASTLRWTEAFF
.	TRBJ2-6	many	TRBV27	TGTGCCAGCGTCTCCGCGGCCAACGTCCTGACTTTC	CASVSAANVLTF
.	TRBJ1-4	many	TRBV3-1	TGTGCCAGCAGCCAAGATGGAGGACAGTACCATGAAAAACTGTTTTTT	CASSQDGGQYHEKLFF
.	TRBJ1-2	few	TRBV5-5	TGTGCCAGCAGCTTGGCGGTCGAGGATCGGCGCGGCTACACCTTC	CASSLAVEDRRGYTF
.	TRBJ2-4	.	TRBV7-3	TGTGCCAGCAGCTTAACCGGGACGGCAGGAGGAAACATTCAGTACTTC	CASSLTGTAGGNIQYF
.	TRBJ1-2	many	TRBV2	TGTGCCAGCAGTGAAAGGGGGGGTCGCCACTATGGCTACACCTTC	CASSERGGRHYGYTF
TRBD2	TRBJ2-1	many	TRBV7-3	TGTGCCAGCAGCTCGACTAGCGGGGACAATGAGCAGTTCTTC	CASSSTSGDNEQFF
TRBD2	TRBJ2-1	.	TRBV5-1	TGCGCCAGCAGCTTGGGGACTAGCGGAGGGGCCAATGAGCAGTTCTTC	CASSLGTSGGANEQFF
.	TRBJ2-5	many	TRBV12-3/TRBV12-4	TGTGCCAGCAGCTCCCGGGTCGGGGAGACCCAGTACTTC	CASSSRVGETQYF
.	TRBJ1-1	many	TRBV5-1	TGCGCCAGCAGCTTTCGTTTGGGGGGCACTGAAGCTTTCTTT	CASSFRLGGTEAFF
.	TRBJ1-1	many	TRBV5-1	TGCGCCAGCAGCAGAGCACCGGGACAGAACACTGAAGCTTTCTTT	CASSRAPGQNTEAFF
.	TRBJ2-5	.	TRBV4-2	TGTGCCAGCAGCCAAGATAAATTGGAACAAGAGACCCAGTACTTC	CASSQDKLEQETQYF
TRBD1	TRBJ2-7	many	TRBV5-1	TGCGCCAGCAGCCTCATATCTTCCGGGACAGGGAGCTCCTACGAGCAGTACTTC	CASSLISSGTGSSYEQYF
.	TRBJ2-5	many	TRBV29-1	TGCAGCGCCATTACGGTGGGACACCCTAAAAGGGGAGAGACCCAGTACTTC	CSAITVGHPKRGETQYF
TRBD1	TRBJ1-6	many	TRBV6-1	TGTGCCAGCACCATTGACAGGGCCGCTTCACCCCTCCACTTT	CASTIDRAASPLHF
.	TRBJ2-1	.	TRBV2	TGTGCCAGCGATATCCTCGGCAGCACCATCACAAGCTCCTACAATGAGCAGTTCTTC	CASDILGSTITSSYNEQFF
TRBD2	TRBJ2-2	.	TRBV5-1	TGCGCCAGCAGCCACATCTTGCGTAGCGGGACTAACACCGGGGAGCTGTTTTTT	CASSHILRSGTNTGELFF
TRBD2	TRBJ2-7	many	TRBV6-1	TGTGCCAGCAGATCCCACCGGCCTACTAGCGGGTACGAGCAGTACTTC	CASRSHRPTSGYEQYF
.	TRBJ2-2	many	TRBV5-1	TGCGCCAGCAGCTTGGCCTTTGTCTCCCACACCGGGGAGCTGTTTTTT	CASSLAFVSHTGELFF
.	TRBJ1-5	.	TRBV20-1	TGCAGTGCCCCCCCGGACACCGATCAGCCCCAGCATTTT	CSAPPDTDQPQHF
.	TRBJ2-1	.	TRBV15	TGTGCCACCAGCAGAGACCCCCGGGCAGGAAGTGAGCAGTTCTTC	CATSRDPRAGSEQFF
.	TRBJ1-5	many	TRBV6-5	TGTGCCAGCAGTTACACGGGCAGGGGCGGGGGACAGCCCCAGCATTTT	CASSYTGRGGGQPQHF
.	TRBJ2-2	many	TRBV19	TGTGCCAGTAGTATCCGCGGGTCCGGGGAGCTGTTTTTT	CASSIRGSGELFF
.	TRBJ2-5	many	TRBV9	TGTGCCAGCAGCGTAGCGCCAGGGAGCCAAGAGACCCAGTACTTC	CASSVAPGSQETQYF
TRBD2	TRBJ2-1	many	TRBV5-1	TGCGCCAGCCAGCCGGGTGAACGGCGGGAGGGTATCTCCTACAATGAGCAGTTCTTC	CASQPGERREGISYNEQFF
.	TRBJ1-1	many	TRBV12-3/TRBV12-4	TGTGCCAGCAGTCGTTGGGGCACTGAAGCTTTCTTT	CASSRWGTEAFF
TRBD1	TRBJ1-6	.	TRBV5-4	TGTGCCAGCAGCGCCGGGCAGGGGGCGATTTCACCCCTCCACTTT	CASSAGQGAISPLHF
TRBD2	TRBJ2-1	few	TRBV18	TGTGCCAGCTCAATTAGCGGGGGAGATTACAATGAGCAGTTCTTC	CASSISGGDYNEQFF
TRBD2	TRBJ2-1	many	TRBV7-9	TGTGCCAGCAGCATCGTAGCGGGAGAGGCTCGGAATGAGCAGTTCTTC	CASSIVAGEARNEQFF
.	TRBJ1-1	few	TRBV27	TGTGCCAGCAGTTTATCGATCTTCACTGAAGCTTTCTTT	CASSLSIFTEAFF
TRBD1	TRBJ1-2	few	TRBV5-4	TGTGCCAGCAGCCGCCCCACAGGGGAGTTCGATGGCTACACCTTC	CASSRPTGEFDGYTF
.	TRBJ2-3	few	TRBV6-5	TGTGCCAGCAGTTACTCGAGAGCAGCGGATACGCAGTATTTT	CASSYSRAADTQYF
TRBD2	TRBJ2-1	.	TRBV20-1	TGCAGTGCTAGAGATGCCCTAGCGGGATTTTACAATGAGCAGTTCTTC	CSARDALAGFYNEQFF
.	TRBJ1-1	.	TRBV10-3	TGTGCAGCTAGAAAGGAGGGGAACACTGAAGCTTTCTTT	CAARKEGNTEAFF
.	TRBJ1-1	many	TRBV9	TGTGCCAGCAGCCCAAAAACCGGACAGAGGACTGAAGCTTTCTTT	CASSPKTGQRTEAFF
.	TRBJ1-3	.	TRBV7-6	TGTGCCAGCAGCTTCCGACTGGGGGGGAAGACCATATATTTT	CASSFRLGGKTIYF
TRBD1	TRBJ2-5	many	TRBV7-9	TGTGCCAGCAGCTTAGGAACAGGGGAAGAGACCCAGTACTTC	CASSLGTGEETQYF
TRBD1	TRBJ2-1	many	TRBV24-1	TGTGCCACCAGTGAGACAGGGCGGCATGAGCAGTTCTTC	CATSETGRHEQFF
.	TRBJ2-7	many	TRBV5-1	TGCGCCAGCCGATCAGCGAACTCCTACGAGCAGTACTTC	CASRSANSYEQYF
TRBD2	TRBJ2-7	many	TRBV7-3	TGTGCCAGCAGCTTATCAGCAAGCGGGGGAAAATACGAGCAGTACTTC	CASSLSASGGKYEQYF
.	TRBJ2-1	many	TRBV18	TGTGCCAGCTCACCACGAACGGGGCACTACAATGAGCAGTTCTTC	CASSPRTGHYNEQFF
.	TRBJ2-2	many	TRBV5-1	TGCGCCAGCAGCCAACAATTGGGCTACCCTGAGGGCGGGGAGCTGTTTTTT	CASSQQLGYPEGGELFF
.	TRBJ2-1	few	TRBV29-1	TGCAGCGTTGAAGATCCAGGTGCCCCCTACAATGAGCAGTTCTTC	CSVEDPGAPYNEQFF
TRBD1	TRBJ1-2	many	TRBV7-6	TGTGCCAGCAGCAGGGGACAGGGTGACTATGGCTACACCTTC	CASSRGQGDYGYTF
.	TRBJ1-5	many	TRBV12-3/TRBV12-4	TGTGCCAGCACCCCCGGAGGGTTATGGAGCAATCAGCCCCAGCATTTT	CASTPGGLWSNQPQHF
.	TRBJ2-1	many	TRBV20-1	TGCAGTGCCCTAACCCCCCGGGAATGGCAGGATGAGCAGTTCTTC	CSALTPREWQDEQFF
TRBD2	TRBJ2-1	.	TRBV6-4	TGTGCCAACAGCGCACTAGCGGGAGCGCTCAATGAGCAGCTCTTC	CANSALAGALNEQLF
TRBD2	TRBJ2-7	few	TRBV7-9	TGTGCCAGCAGCTTATGGACTAGTCCGGGCTACGAGCAGTACTTC	CASSLWTSPGYEQYF
.	TRBJ2-1	many	TRBV5-1	TGCGCCAGCTCAGGGCGGGGAGACTACAATGAGCAGTTCTTC	CASSGRGDYNEQFF
TRBD2	TRBJ2-3	many	TRBV20-1	TGCAGTGCTGCCCCCGGGAGGCCCTTCACAGATACGCAGTATTTT	CSAAPGRPFTDTQYF
.	TRBJ2-3	.	TRBV5-6	TGTGCCAGCAGCTTGGTGAGGGGGACCCCCACAGATACGCAGTATTTT	CASSLVRGTPTDTQYF
TRBD2	TRBJ2-1	many	TRBV12-3/TRBV12-4	TGTGCCAGCAGGCACACCGGGACTAGCGGGAGGGTGGATGAGCAGTTCTTC	CASRHTGTSGRVDEQFF
.	TRBJ2-7	few	TRBV5-6	TGTGCCAGCAGCTTGGTTCCATTTGGCAACGAGCAGTACTTC	CASSLVPFGNEQYF
TRBD2	TRBJ2-1	many	TRBV28	TGTGCCAGCAGTAAATCTAGCGGGAGGGCCCCAAGGGATAGTGAGCAGTTCTTC	CASSKSSGRAPRDSEQFF
TRBD1	TRBJ1-1	few	TRBV5-1	TGCGCCAGCAGCCCCCGGACAGGGGTTTACACTGAAGCTTTCTTT	CASSPRTGVYTEAFF